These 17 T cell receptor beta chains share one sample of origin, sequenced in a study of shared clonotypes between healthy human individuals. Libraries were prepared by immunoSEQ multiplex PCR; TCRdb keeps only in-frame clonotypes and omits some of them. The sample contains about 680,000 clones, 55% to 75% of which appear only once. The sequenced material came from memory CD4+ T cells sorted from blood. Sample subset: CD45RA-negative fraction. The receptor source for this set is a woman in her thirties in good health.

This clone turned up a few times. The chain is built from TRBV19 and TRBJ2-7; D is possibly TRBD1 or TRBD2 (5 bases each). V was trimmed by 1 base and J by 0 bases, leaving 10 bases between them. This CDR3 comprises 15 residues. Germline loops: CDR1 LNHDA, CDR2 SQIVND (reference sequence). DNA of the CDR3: TGTGCCAGTAGTATAGGGGGGATCGACTCCTACGAGCAGTACTTC. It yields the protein CASSIGGIDSYEQYF.

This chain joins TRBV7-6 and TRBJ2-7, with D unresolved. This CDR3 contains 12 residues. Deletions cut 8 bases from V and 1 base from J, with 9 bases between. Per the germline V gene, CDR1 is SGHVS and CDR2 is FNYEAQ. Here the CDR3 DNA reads TGTGCCAGCTCCTCAACATCCTACGAGCAGTACTTC. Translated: CASSSTSYEQYF.

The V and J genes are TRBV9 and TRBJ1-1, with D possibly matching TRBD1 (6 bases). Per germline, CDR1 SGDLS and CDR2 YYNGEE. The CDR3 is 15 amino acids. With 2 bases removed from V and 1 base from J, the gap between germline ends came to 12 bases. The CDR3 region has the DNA TGTGCCAGCAGCGTCCGGACAGACCCGAACACTGAAGCTTTCTTT. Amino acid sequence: CASSVRTDPNTEAFF.

This CDR3 is CATSRGLYEQYF. DNA of the CDR3: TGTGCCACCTCCAGGGGGCTCTACGAGCAGTACTTC. The chain uses TRBV2 and TRBJ2-7, with 8 bases identical to TRBD1. CDR3 length: 12 amino acids. Trimming took 10 bases from V and 3 from J; bases not matched to a gene: 5. Germline V gene lookup returns CDR1 SNHLY and CDR2 FYNNEI.

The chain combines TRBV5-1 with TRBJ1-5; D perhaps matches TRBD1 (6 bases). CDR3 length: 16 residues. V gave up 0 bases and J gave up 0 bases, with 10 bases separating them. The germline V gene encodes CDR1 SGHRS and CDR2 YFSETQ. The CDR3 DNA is TGCGCCAGCAGCTTGGGAACAGGGTATAGCAATCAGCCCCAGCATTTT. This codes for CASSLGTGYSNQPQHF.

This CDR3 is CASSPPGLAGGANTGELFF. CDR3 nucleotide sequence: TGTGCCAGCTCACCACCCGGACTAGCGGGAGGAGCGAACACCGGGGAGCTGTTTTTT. The V call is TRBV18, the J call TRBJ2-2; 14 positions match TRBD2. The V and J ends lost 0 bases and 0 bases, in that order; junction bases with no gene match: 3. The CDR3 consists of 19 residues. Germline V gene data show CDR1 as KGHSH and CDR2 as LQKENI.

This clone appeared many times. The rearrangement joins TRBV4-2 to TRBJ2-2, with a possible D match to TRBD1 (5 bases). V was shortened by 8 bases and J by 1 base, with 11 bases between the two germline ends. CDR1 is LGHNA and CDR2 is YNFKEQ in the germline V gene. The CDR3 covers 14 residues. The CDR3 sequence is CASGLQGNTGELFF. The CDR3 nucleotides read TGTGCCAGCGGCCTCCAGGGGAACACCGGGGAGCTGTTTTTT.

The CDR3 spells CASSLNVGGGAETQYF. The CDR3 DNA is TGTGCCAGCAGCCTCAATGTCGGGGGGGGAGCGGAGACCCAGTACTTC. The chain joins TRBV11-2 to TRBJ2-5, with TRBD2 matching 8 bases. The V segment lost 5 bases and the J segment 5 bases; nucleotides outside the gene matches: 13. Germline loops: CDR1 SGHAT, CDR2 FQNNGV. This CDR3 has 16 amino acids.

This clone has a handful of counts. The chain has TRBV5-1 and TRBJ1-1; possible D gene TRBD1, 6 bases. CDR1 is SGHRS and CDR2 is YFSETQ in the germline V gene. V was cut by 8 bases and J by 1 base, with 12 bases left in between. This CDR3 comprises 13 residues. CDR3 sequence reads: CASSGTKNTEAFF. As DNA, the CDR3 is TGCGCCAGTTCCGGGACAAAGAACACTGAAGCTTTCTTT.

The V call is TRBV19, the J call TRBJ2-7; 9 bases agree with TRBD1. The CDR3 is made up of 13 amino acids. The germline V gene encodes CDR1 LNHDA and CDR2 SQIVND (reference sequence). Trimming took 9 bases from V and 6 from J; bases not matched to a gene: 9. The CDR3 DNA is TGTGCCAGCGGGGAACAGGGGGCGATCGAGCAGTACTTC. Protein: CASGEQGAIEQYF.

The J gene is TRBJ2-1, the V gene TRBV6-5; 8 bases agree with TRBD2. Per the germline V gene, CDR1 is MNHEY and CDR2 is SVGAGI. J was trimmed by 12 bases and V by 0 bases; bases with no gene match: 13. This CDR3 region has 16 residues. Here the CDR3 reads CASSYSPGGPTGRQFF. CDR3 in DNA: TGTGCCAGCAGTTACTCCCCGGGAGGGCCCACCGGGAGGCAGTTCTTC.

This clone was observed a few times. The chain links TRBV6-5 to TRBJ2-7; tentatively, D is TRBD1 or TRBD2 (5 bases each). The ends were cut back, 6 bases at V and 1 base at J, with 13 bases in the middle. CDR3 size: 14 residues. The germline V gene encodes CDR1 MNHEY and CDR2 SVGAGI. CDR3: CASRSGGGSYEQYF. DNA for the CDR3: TGTGCCAGCAGATCCGGTGGGGGTTCCTACGAGCAGTACTTC.

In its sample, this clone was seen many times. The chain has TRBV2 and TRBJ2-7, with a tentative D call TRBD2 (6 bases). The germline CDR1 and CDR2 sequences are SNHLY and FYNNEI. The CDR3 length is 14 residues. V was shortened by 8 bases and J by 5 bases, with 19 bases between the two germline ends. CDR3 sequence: CASPKGDSRNEQYF. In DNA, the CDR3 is TGTGCCAGCCCAAAAGGGGACTCCAGAAACGAGCAGTACTTC.

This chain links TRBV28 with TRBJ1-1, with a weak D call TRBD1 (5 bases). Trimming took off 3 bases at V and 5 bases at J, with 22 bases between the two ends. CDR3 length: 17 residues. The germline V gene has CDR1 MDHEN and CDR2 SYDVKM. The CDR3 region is CASSLGSGTGLRTEAFF. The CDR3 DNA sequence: TGTGCCAGCAGTTTGGGCTCGGGAACGGGGCTTAGGACTGAAGCTTTCTTT.

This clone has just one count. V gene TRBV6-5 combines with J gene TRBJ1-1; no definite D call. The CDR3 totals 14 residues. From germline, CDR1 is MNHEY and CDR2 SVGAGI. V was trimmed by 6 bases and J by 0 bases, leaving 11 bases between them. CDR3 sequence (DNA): TGTGCCAGCAGAACGTGGGCCATGAACACTGAAGCTTTCTTT. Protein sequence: CASRTWAMNTEAFF.

The CDR3, as DNA: TGCGCCAGCAGTGAGGTGAACACTGAAGCTTTCTTT. Its translation: CASSEVNTEAFF. The chain employs TRBV5-1 and TRBJ1-1; no clear D. This CDR3 has 12 amino acids. Looked up from germline, CDR1 is SGHRS and CDR2 is YFSETQ. V gave up 5 bases and J gave up 0 bases, with 5 bases separating them. The full variable domain, its missing parts supplied by reference TRBV5-1 and TRBJ1-1, is KAGVTQTPRYLIKTRGQQVTLSCSPISGHRSVSWYQQTPGQGLQFLFEYFSETQRNKGNFPGRFSGRQFSNSRSEMNVSTLELGDSALYLCASSEVNTEAFFGQGTRLTVV.

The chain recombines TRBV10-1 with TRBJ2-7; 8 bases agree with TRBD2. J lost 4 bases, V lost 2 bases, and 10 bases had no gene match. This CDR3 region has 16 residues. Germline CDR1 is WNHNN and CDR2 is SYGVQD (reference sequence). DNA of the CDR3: TGCGCCAGCAGTGAGACGGCAGCGGGAGTTAGGTACGAGCAGTACTTC. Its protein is CASSETAAGVRYEQYF.